A single sample is the source of the 8 T cell receptor beta chains below, sequenced in a study of cytomegalovirus exposure and HLA in healthy donors. Primers included in the PCR were 60 Vbeta and 13 Jbeta primers. Sequencing used immunoSEQ multiplex PCR; TCRdb keeps in-frame clones, though not all of them. The data show roughly 160,000 clones, around 85% seen once. The sequenced sample was PBMCs. The receptor source for this set is a male donor in good health and CMV-seronegative.

V and J are TRBV7-8 and TRBJ2-7; D is perhaps TRBD2 (5 bases). Germline loops: CDR1 SGHVS, CDR2 FQNEAQ. CDR3 size: 17 residues. Trimming removed 2 bases at V and 1 base at J, with 18 bases between. The CDR3 DNA is TGTGCCAGCAGCTTACGACGGGGTAGGTTGAGATCCTACGAGCAGTACTTC. Protein sequence: CASSLRRGRLRSYEQYF.

The V and J genes are TRBV5-6 and TRBJ2-5, with 7 positions matching TRBD2. Germline values: CDR1 SGHDT, CDR2 YYEEEE. J lost 2 bases, V lost 4 bases, and 2 bases had no gene match. The CDR3 is 13 residues long. CDR3 nucleotide sequence: TGTGCCAGCAGCCGGGGGGTTCAAGAGACCCAGTACTTC. Protein: CASSRGVQETQYF.

This chain connects TRBV4-1 to TRBJ1-4; 9 nucleotides line up with TRBD1. Per the germline V gene, CDR1 is MGHRA and CDR2 is YSYEKL. This CDR3 is built from 16 residues. The J segment lost 7 bases and the V segment lost 3 bases, leaving 9 bases of the junction unmatched. Here the CDR3 DNA reads TGCGCCAGCAGCCAGGGTTACAGGGGGCGGGTTGAAAAACTGTTTTTT. It codes for CASSQGYRGRVEKLFF.

The gene calls are TRBV2 and TRBJ1-3; 7 bases line up with TRBD1. Germline loops: CDR1 SNHLY, CDR2 FYNNEI. CDR3 length equals 14 residues. V lost 6 bases, J lost 3 bases, and 5 bases stayed unmatched. CDR3 protein: CASSRDSFGNTIYF. CDR3 bases: TGTGCCAGCAGCCGGGACAGCTTTGGAAACACCATATATTTT.

V gene TRBV2 combines with J gene TRBJ2-7; 8 bases line up with TRBD1. The CDR3 has 11 residues. V shed 11 bases and J 3 bases; nucleotides not matched to a gene: 3. Germline CDR1 and CDR2: SNHLY and FYNNEI. The CDR3 spells CALGTGYEQYF. The CDR3 DNA is TGTGCCCTTGGGACAGGCTACGAGCAGTACTTC.

A note on this clone: The conserved closing phenylalanine or tryptophan is absent in this CDR3, likely reflecting a read error. Because the CDR3's place on the DNA is in doubt, the DNA is left out and the CDR3 is given as listed by TCRdb. This CDR3 reads CATSRGEHGE. The chain is built from TRBV15 and TRBJ1-5. The CDR3 is 10 residues long, ends included. Germline CDR1 and CDR2: LNHNV and YYDKDF (reference sequence).

This clone is a singleton in its sample. The rearrangement joins TRBV27 to TRBJ1-1; no clear D. The V and J ends lost 6 bases and 1 base respectively, with 15 bases between them. Germline assignment: CDR1 MNHEY and CDR2 SMNVEV (reference sequence). The CDR3 loop spans 15 amino acids. CDR3 bases: TGTGCCAGCAGCCCGATGGAAGGAGCGAACACTGAAGCTTTCTTT. This gives the protein CASSPMEGANTEAFF.

This clone was seen a handful of times. An end of the junction differs from the germline gene, which may be a read error. The rearrangement joins TRBV27 to TRBJ2-2; no definite D call. CDR3 length: 13 amino acids. Germline CDR1 is MNHEY and CDR2 is SMNVEV (reference sequence). This chain's CDR3 is CATSVRKVGELFF. CDR3 in DNA: TGTGCCACCAGTGTCAGGAAGGTCGGGGAGCTGTTTTTT.